This paragraph reports one T cell receptor beta chain. Its antigen remains unidentified. The V segment lost 3 bases and the J segment 3 bases; nucleotides outside the gene matches: 6. The CDR3 sequence is 16 residues long. The germline V gene encodes CDR1 SGHTA and CDR2 FQGTGA. As for the donors, each was a healthy bone marrow donor. The data stem from a study of cytomegalovirus exposure and HLA in healthy donors. Study details: Earlier findings included approximately 120 million unique TCR beta sequences obtained from 150 million to 200 million T cells. Study findings and constraints: Previous analysis showed most TCR beta V segments were productive about 87% or about 30% of the time. Apart from CMV serostatus, no immune exposure information was available.

Primers for the PCR totalled 60 Vbeta and 13 Jbeta. Generated by immunoSEQ multiplex PCR, the TCRdb table keeps only in-frame clones and is missing some. The table shows under 150,000 clones, with approximately 87% occurring only once. This TCR was sampled from a woman aged 25 to 39 in good health and CMV-seronegative. The source material was PBMCs. The rearrangement links TRBV7-3 to TRBJ2-2, with 8 bases that match TRBD2. CDR3 sequence reads: CASSFFSGTDTGELFF. The CDR3 region has the DNA TGTGCCAGCAGCTTTTTTAGCGGGACGGACACCGGGGAGCTGTTTTTT.